This T cell receptor beta chain came from a study of T cell responses to AZD1222 COVID-19 vaccine. Findings and caveats of the study: Vaccine-associated CD4 TCRs ranged over spike, dominating at 160-218 and 743-854.

The CDR3 loop spans 14 amino acids. Germline CDR1 ENHRY, CDR2 SYGVKD. The V and J ends lost 8 bases and 0 bases respectively, with 11 bases between them. Investigators merged groups given second doses at roughly 4 or roughly 12 weeks. As concerns this clone: Its antigen remains unidentified.

Repertoires were generated with immunoSEQ multiplex PCR, while TCRdb's copy carries only in-frame clones and drops some. Here the sample spans roughly 140,000 clones, almost 90% being singletons. This rearrangement joins TRBV10-3 to TRBJ1-3, with D hard to call. Specimen: peripheral blood, collected 28 days after the second AZD1222 dose. The receptor comes from an adult who received the AZD1222 COVID-19 vaccine. For the CDR3, the DNA is TGTGCCATCGGCTCTGGGATCTCTGGAAACACCATATATTTT. Translating it yields CAIGSGISGNTIYF.